The rows below give T cell receptor beta chains drawn from one sample of a study of blood T cell repertoires in COVID-19. TCRdb's table, derived via immunoSEQ multiplex PCR, lists solely in-frame clones and lacks some. The table lists under 140,000 clones, around four fifths of them singletons. Sample: peripheral blood. The receptor set was obtained from a woman aged 55-70 years with acute or convalescent COVID-19. Each CDR3 is given with its conserved first and last residue. The D gene is left open where the match is weak. Clone size is stated in some rows and not others, as once, few, many or a class when expanded.

j_call v_call d_call clone_size cdr3_nt cdr3_aa
TRBJ2-7 TRBV5-1 - - TGCGCCAGCAGCTTGGCACCCCGGGGAGGTTCTAGGTCGCAATCCTACGAGCAGTACTTC CASSLAPRGGSRSQSYEQYF
TRBJ1-2 TRBV10-3 - - TGTGCCTCAACCCTAGGAGAGAGCGGCTACACCTTC CASTLGESGYTF
TRBJ1-2 TRBV20-1 TRBD1 - TGCAGTGCCCGGGACAGCTATGGCTACACCTTC CSARDSYGYTF
TRBJ1-6 TRBV5-1 TRBD1 - TGCGCCAGCAGCTCCGACCCACAGGGGCCTAATTCACCCCTCCACTTT CASSSDPQGPNSPLHF
TRBJ2-3 TRBV5-4 - - TGTGCCAGCAGCTTTATAGGGGTAGCCGGGGATACGCAGTATTTT CASSFIGVAGDTQYF
TRBJ1-6 TRBV5-1 - - TGCGCCAGCAGCTTGGGGCAGGGAGCGGGGTTTTCACCCCTCCACTTT CASSLGQGAGFSPLHF
TRBJ1-1 TRBV5-1 - - TGCGCCAGCAGTAAGCAGGATATGAACACTGAAGCTTTCTTT CASSKQDMNTEAFF
TRBJ2-7 TRBV7-9 TRBD2 - TGTGCCAGCAGCTGGGAGGGAGGAGCCTACGAGCAGTACTTC CASSWEGGAYEQYF
TRBJ1-3 TRBV9 - - TGTGCCAGCAGCGTGAGCCCGACAGGTCGGGCAGGAAACACCATATATTTT CASSVSPTGRAGNTIYF
TRBJ1-6 TRBV7-8 TRBD1 - TGTGCCAGCAGAGCCAGGACAGGCGGGACTTCACCCCTCCACTTT CASRARTGGTSPLHF
TRBJ2-7 TRBV30 TRBD1 - TGTGCCTGGAGTGAAGGGACAGGGAGATACGAGCAGTACTTC CAWSEGTGRYEQYF
TRBJ2-3 TRBV2 - - TGTGCCAGCAAAGTACGCGGACAAAGCACAGATACGCAGTATTTT CASKVRGQSTDTQYF
TRBJ1-5 TRBV7-8 TRBD1 once TGTGCCAGCAGCCACCCCTCCAGGGGGGATCAGCCCCAGCATTTT CASSHPSRGDQPQHF
TRBJ1-5 TRBV28 - - TGTGCCAGCAGTTCCCCGTTCAGGGGCCGAAATCAGCCCCAGCATTTT CASSSPFRGRNQPQHF
TRBJ2-2 TRBV14 TRBD1 few TGTGCCAGCAGCTACCGCCTCGGACAGGGGAACACCGGGGAGCTGTTTTTT CASSYRLGQGNTGELFF
TRBJ1-2 TRBV10-3 - - TGTGCCATCAGTGAGGCGGGCCAACGATCCTCTAACTATGGCTACACCTTC CAISEAGQRSSNYGYTF
TRBJ2-6 TRBV7-2 TRBD1 - TGTGCCAGCAGTCCCGACAGGGCCGGGGCCAACGTCCTGACTTTC CASSPDRAGANVLTF
TRBJ2-6 TRBV5-1 - - TGCGCCAGCAGCTTAAGGGGGTCTGGGGCCAACGTCCTGACTTTC CASSLRGSGANVLTF
TRBJ2-5 TRBV7-6 - - TGTGCCAGCAGCCCCGGGACTTATGGAGGGGAGACCCAGTACTTC CASSPGTYGGETQYF
TRBJ1-1 TRBV28 TRBD1 - TGTGCCAGCAGTCCCCCAAAGGGGGCGGTCACTGAAGCTTTCTTT CASSPPKGAVTEAFF
TRBJ1-2 TRBV5-1 - - TGCGCCAGCAGCCAACCCGAGGACAGTCGGGGCTACACCTTC CASSQPEDSRGYTF
TRBJ2-5 TRBV7-5 - - TGTGTCAGAAGACCCCGGAGCGGGGGGGTCGGGACCCAGTACTTC CVRRPRSGGVGTQYF
TRBJ1-1 TRBV28 - - TGTGCCAGCAGTTTAAGACAGATGAACACTGAAGCTTTCTTT CASSLRQMNTEAFF
TRBJ2-3 TRBV9 - - TGTGCCAGCAGCGTGGGCGTAAGCACAGATACGCAGTATTTT CASSVGVSTDTQYF
TRBJ1-4 TRBV30 TRBD1 - TGTGCCTGGAGGGGTGGGACAGCGAATGAAAAACTGTTTTTT CAWRGGTANEKLFF
TRBJ2-7 TRBV2 TRBD2 once TGTGCCAGCGGACTAGCGGCTACCTACGAGCAGTACTTC CASGLAATYEQYF
TRBJ2-1 TRBV20-1 TRBD2 - TGCAGTGCTAGTCCTGCGGGGGAGAACAATGAGCAGTTCTTC CSASPAGENNEQFF
TRBJ2-5 TRBV28 TRBD1 - TGTGCCAGCAGTTCCCCGGGACAGACCCAAGAGACCCAGTACTTC CASSSPGQTQETQYF
TRBJ1-1 TRBV7-3 - - TGTGCCAGCGGGGGAGGGGTGAACACTGAAGCTTTCTTT CASGGGVNTEAFF
TRBJ1-5 TRBV4-3 - - TGCGCCAGCAGCCAAGATGGAGAACAGCCCCAGCATTTT CASSQDGEQPQHF
TRBJ2-1 TRBV19 TRBD2 - TGTGCCAGTAGTTCGTCTAGCGGGGGGTACAATGAGCAGTTCTTC CASSSSSGGYNEQFF
TRBJ1-1 TRBV4-1 - - TGCGCCAGCAGTCAGTCTTTGCGGTTGCCTGAAGCTTTCTTT CASSQSLRLPEAFF
TRBJ2-7 TRBV5-1 TRBD1 - TGCGCCAGCAGCTTGGATTGGACAGGGGACTACGAGCAGTACTTC CASSLDWTGDYEQYF
TRBJ2-7 TRBV21-1 - - TGTGCCGGGGACAAATTGGGGGAGCAGTACTTC CAGDKLGEQYF
TRBJ1-4 TRBV6-5 TRBD1 - TGTGCCAGCAGCTCATGGGACAGGGCTGAAAAACTGTTTTTT CASSSWDRAEKLFF
TRBJ2-1 TRBV11-1 TRBD2 - TGTGCCAGCAGCTTAGCTAGCGGGGACTCCTACAATGAGCAGTTCTTC CASSLASGDSYNEQFF
TRBJ2-2 TRBV2 TRBD2 few TGTGCCAGCAGTGAATTTAGCGGGGGGTACACCGGGGAGCTGTTTTTT CASSEFSGGYTGELFF
TRBJ1-3 TRBV10-3 - - TGTGCCATCAGTGAGTCGACAGCGCCTGGAAACACCATATATTTT CAISESTAPGNTIYF
TRBJ1-4 TRBV5-1 TRBD1 - TGCGCCAGCAGCTTGGGGGACAGCCCTCGACCTAATGAAAAACTGTTTTTT CASSLGDSPRPNEKLFF
TRBJ2-5 TRBV5-4 - - TGTGCCAGCAGCTTGTCGAGGGGGCAAGAGACCCAGTACTTC CASSLSRGQETQYF
TRBJ1-3 TRBV7-5 - - TGTGTCAGAAGCTTAGCAGGGGGCATCTCTGGAAACACCATATATTTT CVRSLAGGISGNTIYF
TRBJ1-4 TRBV19 - - TGTGCCAGTACCATAAGAGGGAGATTGGGAGAAAAACTGTTTTTT CASTIRGRLGEKLFF